Presented here are 13 T cell receptor beta chains from one specimen sequenced in a study of shared clonotypes between healthy human individuals. The repertoire was sequenced with immunoSEQ multiplex PCR; TCRdb's copy has only in-frame clones and lacks some. This repertoire shows some 450,000 clones, approximately 80% found once; its top ten account for 12%. Sequenced sample: PBMCs. Receptors were obtained from a middle-aged woman in good health. Some clones in this sample may be carry-over from other donors' samples.

This chain joins TRBV7-6 and TRBJ1-4, with D possibly matching TRBD1 (5 bases). The CDR3 loop spans 15 amino acids. Germline V CDR1 and CDR2: SGHVS, FNYEAQ. Trimming left V 3 bases short and J 8 bases short, with 16 bases between. The CDR3 loop is CASSFWQGEREKLFF. The DNA of the CDR3 is TGTGCCAGCAGCTTTTGGCAGGGCGAGAGGGAAAAACTGTTTTTT.

There are a few counts of this clone. The junction does not match germline at one end; this may be a read error. The chain has TRBV2 and TRBJ2-4; D tentatively fits TRBD1 or TRBD2 (6 bases each). Germline CDR1 and CDR2: SNHLY and FYNNEI. The CDR3 loop spans 12 amino acids. CDR3 protein: CASRRDKDIQYF. The CDR3 nucleotides read TGTGCCAGCAGGCGGGACAAAGACATTCAGTACTTC.

V is TRBV4-1 and J is TRBJ1-1; a weak D match, TRBD1 (5 bases). Germline CDR1 MGHRA, CDR2 YSYEKL. The CDR3 extends over 17 amino acids. Trimming took 1 base from V and 0 from J, leaving 15 bases between them. In DNA, the CDR3 is TGCGCCAGCAGCCAAGGGCCGGGGCAGACCCTGAACACTGAAGCTTTCTTT. Protein sequence: CASSQGPGQTLNTEAFF.

The chain links TRBV28 to TRBJ2-6; D unclear. The CDR3 sequence is 13 residues long. Per germline, CDR1 MDHEN and CDR2 SYDVKM. With 6 bases removed from V and 0 bases from J, the gap between germline ends came to 3 bases. CDR3 in DNA: TGTGCCAGCAGGTACTCTGGGGCCAACGTCCTGACTTTC. Encoded protein: CASRYSGANVLTF.

In regard to this clone: The sample carries other DNA sequences with the same CDR3. This chain links TRBV27 with TRBJ1-1, with a weak D call TRBD1 (5 bases). The germline V gene encodes CDR1 MNHEY and CDR2 SMNVEV (reference sequence). V lost 0 bases and J 8 bases, leaving 10 bases between the germline ends. CDR3 length: 13 residues. The CDR3 is CASSLSKGTEAFF. Here the CDR3 DNA reads TGTGCCAGCAGTTTATCTAAGGGGACCGAAGCTTTCTTT.

This clone showed up just once. This chain connects TRBV28 to TRBJ2-3; 8 bases map to TRBD2. Germline-derived CDR1 and CDR2 are MDHEN and SYDVKM. Germline trimming cut 6 bases from V and 0 bases from J; bases unmatched to any gene: 8. The CDR3 is made up of 16 amino acids. The CDR3: CASSTVAGSSTDTQYF. The CDR3 DNA reads as TGTGCCAGCAGCACCGTAGCGGGGTCTAGCACAGATACGCAGTATTTT.

This clone was seen at least ten times. The chain joins TRBV7-3 to TRBJ2-1; either TRBD1 or TRBD2 may supply D (6 bases each). The germline V gene encodes CDR1 SGHTA and CDR2 FQGTGA. The CDR3 is 16 residues long. Trimming cost V 2 bases and J 4 bases, with 15 bases left between them. The CDR3 nucleotides read TGTGCCAGCAGCTTATATTTGGCGGGGACATACAATGAGCAGTTCTTC. Its protein is CASSLYLAGTYNEQFF.

This clone was found a few times. A far larger clone is one nucleotide away, so this likely arose from a read error. The identical CDR3 is also encoded by other nucleotide sequences in the sample. CDR3 in DNA: TGTGCCTGGAGCGTAAACAGCAACGAAAAACTGTTTTTT. Translated, it gives CAWSVNSNEKLFF. The chain couples TRBV30 to TRBJ1-4, with no clear D. The CDR3 covers 13 residues. V shed 3 bases and J shed 8 bases, with 13 bases lying between them. The germline gives CDR1 GTSNPN, CDR2 SVGIG (reference sequence).

This rearrangement joins TRBV23-1 to TRBJ1-1; D perhaps matches TRBD1 (6 bases). TRBV23-1 is classed as an ORF, of uncertain function. The CDR3 loop spans 20 amino acids. V was shortened by 3 bases and J by 1 base, with 27 bases between the two germline ends. The CDR3 sequence: CASSHIPGTPRSRKNTEAFF. The DNA of the CDR3 is TGCGCCAGCAGTCATATCCCGGGGACACCGAGGTCCAGGAAGAACACTGAAGCTTTCTTT.

The chain combines TRBV5-1 with TRBJ2-7; D perhaps matches TRBD2 (6 bases). Germline values: CDR1 SGHRS, CDR2 YFSETQ. The V gene lost 4 bases and the J gene lost 2 bases, with 19 bases spanning the gap. This CDR3 comprises 16 residues. DNA for the CDR3: TGCGCCAGCAGCGGGACCGGGAGCCCGAAACCCTACGAGCAGTACTTC. Translating it yields CASSGTGSPKPYEQYF.

Notes on this clone: A far larger clone is one base from this, pointing to a likely read error. Distinct nucleotide sequences in the sample also encode this CDR3. V and J are TRBV30 and TRBJ1-5; D is unclear. The CDR3 sequence is 13 residues long. Germline V CDR1 and CDR2: GTSNPN, SVGIG (reference sequence). The CDR3 bases are TGCGCCTGGTCGGGCGGGGATGGTCAGCCCCAGCATTTT. Its protein product is CAWSGGDGQPQHF.

The table lists this clone with a count of one. V gene TRBV10-3 combines with J gene TRBJ2-1, with 13 bases identical to TRBD2. The CDR3 consists of 16 residues. Germline V gene data show CDR1 as ENHRY and CDR2 as SYGVKD. V lost 10 bases, J lost 9 bases, and 15 bases stayed unmatched. CDR3 nucleotides: TGTGCCACCACTGGGACTAGCGGGATTTCACGGGGTGAGCAGTTCTTC. Translating gives CATTGTSGISRGEQFF.

The CDR3 here is CASRLAGDTGELFF. The CDR3 DNA is TGTGCCAGCAGACTAGCGGGAGACACCGGGGAGCTGTTTTTT. The chain has TRBV7-2 and TRBJ2-2; 11 bases fit TRBD2. This CDR3 has 14 residues. Germline-derived CDR1 and CDR2 are SGHTA and FQGNSA. Trimming cost V 6 bases and J 3 bases; bases outside gene matches: 0.